The clone carrying this T cell receptor beta chain was seen a handful of times. Its antigen remains unidentified. This CDR3 has 16 residues. Germline CDR1 reads SGHAT; CDR2 reads FQNNGV. Germline trimming cut 5 bases from V and 6 bases from J; bases unmatched to any gene: 13. Universal primer sites and UMIs were introduced during 5'RACE template-switching synthesis of TCR cDNA. TCRdb re-analysed the 5' RACE reads in MiXCR, keeping a single row per CDR3 protein. The sample holds over 250,000 distinct CDR3 sequences, roughly 5% seen once. These data originate in a study of T cells after yellow fever vaccination. Study in general: Fractions low in cell number were prepared with SMART-Seq v4 Ultra Low Input. Overall study findings and caveats: Of the clonotypes, a small share occurred in both CD4 and CD8 compartments. Subsequent booster samples again held most clones from primary vaccination (96% CD4, 85% to 90% CD8).

The source was CD4+ T cells sorted from PBMCs, collected on the day of the yellow fever booster vaccination. The TCR sequence derives from a man aged 18 to 30 who received the YFV17D yellow fever vaccine. The chain joins TRBV11-2 to TRBJ2-1; 7 bases are shared with TRBD2. CDR3 nucleotide sequence: TGTGCCAGCAGCCGGCCCGGATCGGGAGGAAGCAATGAGCAGTTCTTC. Protein product: CASSRPGSGGSNEQFF.